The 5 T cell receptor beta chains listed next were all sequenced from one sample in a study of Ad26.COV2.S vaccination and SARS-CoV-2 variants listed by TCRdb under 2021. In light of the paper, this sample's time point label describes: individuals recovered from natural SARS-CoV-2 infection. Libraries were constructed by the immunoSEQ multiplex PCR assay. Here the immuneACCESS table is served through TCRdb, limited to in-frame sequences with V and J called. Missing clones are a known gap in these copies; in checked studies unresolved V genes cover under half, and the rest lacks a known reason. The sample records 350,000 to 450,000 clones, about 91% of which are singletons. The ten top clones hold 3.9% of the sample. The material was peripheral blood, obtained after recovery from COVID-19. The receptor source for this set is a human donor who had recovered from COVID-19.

In DNA, the CDR3 is TGTGCCAGCAGATTGACCGGTTCGAACACTGAAGCTTTCTTT. This sequence encodes CASRLTGSNTEAFF. The chain carries TRBV6-5 and TRBJ1-1; no clear D gene. The CDR3 contains 14 residues. Looked up from germline, CDR1 is MNHEY and CDR2 is SVGAGI. V dropped 6 bases and J dropped 1 base, with 12 bases sitting between them.

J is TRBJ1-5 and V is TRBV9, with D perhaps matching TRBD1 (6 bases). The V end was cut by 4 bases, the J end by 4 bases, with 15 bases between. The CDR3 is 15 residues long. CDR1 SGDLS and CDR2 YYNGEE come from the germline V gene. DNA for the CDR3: TGTGCCAGCAGCAGTGGCGGGGGCAGGAATCAGCCCCAGCATTTT. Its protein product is CASSSGGGRNQPQHF.

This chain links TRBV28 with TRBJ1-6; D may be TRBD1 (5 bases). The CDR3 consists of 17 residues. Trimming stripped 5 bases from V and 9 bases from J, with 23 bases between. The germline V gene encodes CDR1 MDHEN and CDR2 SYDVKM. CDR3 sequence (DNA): TGTGCCAGCAGTGTTCGCCAGGGACTTCCCCGGACTTCACCCCTCCACTTT. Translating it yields CASSVRQGLPRTSPLHF.

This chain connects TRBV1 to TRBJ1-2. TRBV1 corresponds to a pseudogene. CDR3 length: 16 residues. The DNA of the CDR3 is TGCACCAGCAGCCAAGCGGCCCGGACGGCAGAATATGGCTACACCTTC. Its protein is CTSSQAARTAEYGYTF.

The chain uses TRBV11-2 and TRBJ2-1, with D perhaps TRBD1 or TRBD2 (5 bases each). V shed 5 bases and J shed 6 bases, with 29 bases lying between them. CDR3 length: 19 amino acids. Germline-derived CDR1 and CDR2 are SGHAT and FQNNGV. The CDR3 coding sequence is TGTGCCAGCAGCCCCCCCGATAGTACGCCACGGGGCGCCCTCAATGAGCAGTTCTTC. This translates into CASSPPDSTPRGALNEQFF.